One sample yielded the 14 T cell receptor beta chains listed below, sequenced in a study of T cells in Graves' hyperthyroidism and ophthalmopathy. There were TCR beta CDR3 regions amplified from RNA transcripts. The TCR CDR3 first-round RT-PCR relied on the HTBI primer set. TCRdb called the multiplex PCR reads again in MiXCR, with one record for every CDR3 protein. The sample yields around 420,000 distinct CDR3 sequences, about 15% seen once. Sequencing was performed on blood. The source of these receptors is a woman aged 18-29 years with Graves' hyperthyroidism.

At least ten counts were recorded for this clonotype. J is TRBJ1-2 and V is TRBV2; a weak D match, TRBD1 (6 bases). Germline CDR1 is SNHLY and CDR2 is FYNNEI. The CDR3 extends over 13 amino acids. The V and J ends lost 5 bases and 8 bases respectively, with 15 bases between them. The CDR3 protein is CASSPSGAEGYTF. The CDR3 DNA is TGTGCCAGCAGTCCCTCAGGGGCGGAGGGCTACACCTTC.

The chain combines TRBV4-1 with TRBJ2-1; D possibly corresponds to TRBD1 (6 bases). V lost 4 bases and J 2 bases, leaving 15 bases between the germline ends. Germline CDR1 reads MGHRA; CDR2 reads YSYEKL. This CDR3 has 16 residues. CDR3 in amino acids: CASSPTTGSPYNEQFF. For the CDR3, the DNA is TGCGCCAGCAGCCCCACTACAGGGTCCCCCTACAATGAGCAGTTCTTC.

This clonotype was seen only a few times. V gene TRBV19 combines with J gene TRBJ2-2; 9 bases fit TRBD2. Germline V gene lookup returns CDR1 LNHDA and CDR2 SQIVND (reference sequence). CDR3 size: 16 residues. The V and J ends lost 3 bases and 3 bases, in that order; junction bases with no gene match: 5. For the CDR3, the DNA is TGTGCCAGTAGTATCGGCGGGGGGGGGTACACCGGGGAGCTGTTTTTT. It is translated as CASSIGGGGYTGELFF. The variable domain in full, with the rest retrieved from reference TRBV19 and TRBJ2-2, is DGGITQSPKYLFRKEGQNVTLSCEQNLNHDAMYWYRQDPGQGLRLIYYSQIVNDFQKGDIAEGYSVSREKKESFPLTVTSAQKNPTAFYLCASSIGGGGYTGELFFGEGSRLTVL.

The rearrangement uses TRBV29-1 and TRBJ2-5; TRBD1 agrees at 9 bases. CDR1 and CDR2 from the germline V gene are SQVTM and ANQGSEA. With V trimmed by 3 bases and J by 3 bases, 8 bases remained unmatched. The CDR3 sequence is 15 residues long. The CDR3 loop is CSVDRDRELEETQYF. The CDR3 nucleotides read TGCAGCGTTGACCGGGACAGGGAATTGGAAGAGACCCAGTACTTC.

The rearrangement joins TRBV9 to TRBJ2-5; unclear D gene. Germline CDR1 reads SGDLS; CDR2 reads YYNGEE. This CDR3 comprises 14 residues. V was trimmed by 4 bases and J by 5 bases, leaving 15 bases between them. Here the CDR3 DNA reads TGTGCCAGCAGCCTGAGCAACTCCGGTGAGACCCAGTACTTC. Its protein product is CASSLSNSGETQYF.

This clonotype has at least ten counts. The chain uses TRBV6-1 and TRBJ1-4, with no clear D. The CDR3 has 15 residues. Per the germline V gene, CDR1 is MNHNS and CDR2 is SASEGT. Trimming removed 2 bases at V and 0 bases at J, with 7 bases between. CDR3 DNA sequence: TGTGCCAGCAGTGAATCGGCCGCAACTAATGAAAAACTGTTTTTT. Amino acids: CASSESAATNEKLFF.

This clonotype was observed many times. The CDR3 here is CASSQTYSSYEQYF. Written as DNA, the CDR3 is TGTGCCAGCAGCCAGACCTATAGCTCCTACGAGCAGTACTTC. This chain links TRBV3-1 with TRBJ2-7, with D uncertain. CDR3 size: 14 residues. Germline V gene data show CDR1 as LGHDT and CDR2 as YNNKEL (reference sequence). V was shortened by 3 bases and J by 0 bases, with 9 bases between the two germline ends.

This clonotype was seen repeatedly, ten times or more. This rearrangement joins TRBV5-1 to TRBJ2-4, with 10 positions matching TRBD1. The length of the CDR3 is 17 residues. Per germline, CDR1 SGHRS and CDR2 YFSETQ. The V segment lost 0 bases and the J segment 0 bases; nucleotides outside the gene matches: 3. In DNA, the CDR3 is TGCGCCAGCAGCTTGGGACAGGGGGCTCAAGCCAAAAACATTCAGTACTTC. It is translated as CASSLGQGAQAKNIQYF.

This clonotype was found many times. The chain couples TRBV19 to TRBJ2-7; D may correspond to TRBD1 or TRBD2 (5 bases each). V lost 4 bases to trimming and J lost 2 bases, with 12 bases between them. The CDR3 consists of 14 residues. CDR1 and CDR2 (germline): LNHDA, SQIVND (reference sequence). CDR3 coding DNA: TGTGCCAGTAGTACGGGACGCAGCACCTACGAGCAGTACTTC. This encodes CASSTGRSTYEQYF.

This clonotype was counted at least ten times. The chain employs TRBV12-5 and TRBJ1-2; D might be TRBD1 (6 bases). Trimming shortened V by 5 bases and J by 4 bases, and 14 bases separated the two germline ends. Germline CDR1 and CDR2: LGHNT and FRNRAP. The CDR3 has 14 amino acids. CDR3: CASGPGQTLYGYTF. In DNA form, the CDR3 reads TGTGCTAGTGGTCCCGGACAGACCCTCTATGGCTACACCTTC.

This clonotype was observed a single time. This sequence joins TRBV12-3 or TRBV12-4 and TRBJ2-5, with 11 positions matching TRBD2. The CDR3 has 15 amino acids. The V gene end was trimmed by 7 bases and the J gene end by 4 bases; junction bases not matched to a gene: 8. The CDR3 DNA is TGTGCCAGCACCGGTAGCGGGAGGGCCAGAGAGACCCAGTACTTC. Its translation is CASTGSGRARETQYF.

The chain uses TRBV10-3 and TRBJ1-2, with unresolved D. Germline V lookup: CDR1 ENHRY, CDR2 SYGVKD. The CDR3 is 14 residues long. Trimming cost V 5 bases and J 7 bases, with 17 bases left between them. CDR3 amino acids: CAISSPQHRGGYTF. DNA of the CDR3: TGTGCCATCAGTTCCCCCCAGCACCGGGGTGGCTACACCTTC.

This clonotype was detected only a few times. This chain connects TRBV19 to TRBJ1-2; 7 bases map to TRBD1. Trimming took 11 bases from V and 0 from J; bases not matched to a gene: 9. Germline assignment: CDR1 LNHDA and CDR2 SQIVND (reference sequence). CDR3 length: 14 amino acids. CDR3 sequence: CAARGTAANYGYTF. The CDR3 coding sequence is TGTGCCGCAAGAGGGACAGCGGCTAACTATGGCTACACCTTC.

In this sample, this clonotype turned up many times. This rearrangement joins TRBV11-1 to TRBJ2-7; D uncertain. Germline-derived CDR1 and CDR2 are SGHAT and FQDESV (reference sequence). The V end was cut by 4 bases, the J end by 3 bases, with 7 bases between. This CDR3 contains 12 residues. The CDR3 DNA sequence: TGTGCCAGCAGCTGGCAAGGCTACGAGCAGTACTTC. Translation gives CASSWQGYEQYF.